This passage covers 17 T cell receptor beta chains from one sample sequenced in a study of CD8 T cell repertoires and HIV-1 epitope variants. The data were produced by immunoSEQ multiplex PCR, yet TCRdb's version contains in-frame clones alone and is incomplete. The sample records 5,300 or so clones, over 60% being singletons. For these TCRs, the target antigens are not known. The sequencing input was cultured CD8+ T cells derived from PBMCs. The receptor source for this set is a male donor with HIV.

By share of the sample, this clone is medium-sized. This chain links TRBV2 with TRBJ2-5, with D possibly being TRBD1 (6 bases). Germline CDR1 reads SNHLY; CDR2 reads FYNNEI. The CDR3 extends over 15 amino acids. The germline V and J ends were trimmed by 3 bases and 7 bases, with 18 bases remaining between them. CDR3 nucleotide sequence: TGTGCCAGCAGTGATCCGGACAGCGCTTGGGGGACCCAGTACTTC. This encodes CASSDPDSAWGTQYF.

The chain recombines TRBV9 with TRBJ2-3; D possibly corresponds to TRBD2 (5 bases). The V end lost 1 base, the J end lost 1 base, and 7 bases lay between the germline ends. The CDR3 is 14 residues long. CDR1 is SGDLS, CDR2 YYNGEE, per germline. CDR3 in amino acids: CASSVSGGTDTQYF. As DNA, the CDR3 is TGTGCCAGCAGCGTATCCGGGGGCACAGATACGCAGTATTTT.

V gene TRBV7-6 combines with J gene TRBJ2-3; D gene uncertain. Germline lookup yields CDR1 SGHVS and CDR2 FNYEAQ. CDR3 length: 13 amino acids. Deletions cut 2 bases from V and 4 bases from J, with 7 bases between. CDR3 sequence: CASSLYPSDTQYF. The CDR3 DNA is TGTGCCAGCAGCTTATACCCGTCAGATACGCAGTATTTT.

The CDR3, as DNA: TGTGCCAGCAGCCTCCGGGACGGTTACGAGCAGTACTTC. Translating it yields CASSLRDGYEQYF. This chain links TRBV7-8 with TRBJ2-7; D tentatively reads TRBD1 or TRBD2 (5 bases each). Germline V gene sequence: CDR1 SGHVS, CDR2 FQNEAQ. The CDR3 is 13 amino acids. Trimming shortened V by 5 bases and J by 4 bases, and 12 bases separated the two germline ends. Supplemented by reference TRBV7-8 and TRBJ2-7, the full variable domain reads GAGVSQSPRYKVAKRGQDVALRCDPISGHVSLFWYQQALGQGPEFLTYFQNEAQLDKSGLPSDRFFAERPEGSVSTLKIQRTQQEDSAVYLCASSLRDGYEQYFGPGTRLTVT.

The chain has TRBV28 and TRBJ1-2; 9 bases line up with TRBD1. There are 15 residues in the CDR3. The V gene's germline CDR1 is MDHEN and CDR2 SYDVKM. V was pared by 4 bases and J by 8 bases, with 11 bases of the junction left unmatched. The CDR3: CASSSLGTGLEGYTF. The CDR3 DNA reads TGTGCCAGCAGTTCCCTAGGGACAGGGCTTGAAGGCTACACCTTC.

In this sample, this clone turned up once. The rearrangement joins TRBV9 to TRBJ2-5; TRBD1 matches at 10 bases. This CDR3 contains 16 residues. V was pared by 4 bases and J by 1 base, with 7 bases of the junction left unmatched. CDR1 SGDLS and CDR2 YYNGEE come from the germline V gene. The CDR3: CASSTPGTGVQETQYF. CDR3 nucleotides: TGTGCCAGCAGCACCCCCGGGACAGGGGTCCAAGAGACCCAGTACTTC. Variable domain in full (rest from reference TRBV9 and TRBJ2-5): DSGVTQTPKHLITATGQRVTLRCSPRSGDLSVYWYQQSLDQGLQFLIQYYNGEERAKGNILERFSAQQFPDLHSELNLSSLELGDSALYFCASSTPGTGVQETQYFGPGTRLLVL.

This clone has a handful of counts. V gene TRBV29-1 combines with J gene TRBJ2-1; TRBD1 aligns across 10 bases. V lost 6 bases, J lost 7 bases, and 9 bases stayed unmatched. The germline V gene has CDR1 SQVTM and CDR2 ANQGSEA. The CDR3 covers 14 residues. CDR3 bases: TGCAGCGTCATGGGAGGGACAGGGGAGAATGAGCAGTTCTTC. As protein: CSVMGGTGENEQFF.

The V call is TRBV6-1, the J call TRBJ1-1, with 9 positions matching TRBD1. V gave up 6 bases and J gave up 7 bases; unmatched junction bases: 9. CDR1 MNHNS and CDR2 SASEGT come from the germline V gene. The CDR3 sequence is 14 residues long. CDR3 loop: CASREGQGRGEAFF. The CDR3 nucleotides read TGTGCCAGCAGGGAGGGACAGGGAAGGGGTGAAGCTTTCTTT.

The rearrangement joins TRBV4-1 to TRBJ2-7, with D unresolved. Per the germline V gene, CDR1 is MGHRA and CDR2 is YSYEKL. The CDR3 runs 8 residues. The CDR3 DNA sequence: TGCGCCAGCAGCCAAGAGTCGGTC. This encodes CASSQESV.

This clone was observed a few times. The V and J genes are TRBV5-6 and TRBJ2-3, with D tentatively TRBD1 (6 bases). The V gene's germline CDR1 is SGHDT and CDR2 YYEEEE. This CDR3 comprises 14 residues. V was shortened by 0 bases and J by 5 bases, with 10 bases between the two germline ends. The CDR3 DNA sequence: TGTGCCAGCAGCTTGGGTCTAGGGGGAGATACGCAGTATTTT. Amino acid sequence: CASSLGLGGDTQYF.

This clone has more than one count but fewer than ten. The chain uses TRBV18 and TRBJ2-2; 9 positions match TRBD1. Germline assignment: CDR1 KGHSH and CDR2 LQKENI. J lost 5 bases, V lost 3 bases, and 10 bases had no gene match. The CDR3 is made up of 17 amino acids. Here the CDR3 reads CASSPGTGTGRTGELFF. The CDR3 nucleotides are TGTGCCAGCTCACCGGGAACCGGGACAGGGAGGACCGGGGAGCTGTTTTTT. The full variable domain, with the rest looked up from reference TRBV18 and TRBJ2-2, is NAGVMQNPRHLVRRRGQEARLRCSPMKGHSHVYWYRQLPEEGLKFMVYLQKENIIDESGMPKERFSAEFPKEGPSILRIQQVVRGDSAAYFCASSPGTGTGRTGELFFGEGSRLTVL.

The chain uses TRBV5-4 and TRBJ2-3; no reliable D call. The V gene lost 6 bases and the J gene lost 5 bases, with 10 bases spanning the gap. This CDR3 spans 12 amino acids. CDR1 is SGHNT, CDR2 YYREEE, per germline (reference sequence). This CDR3 reads CASTQPGDTQYF. CDR3 in DNA: TGTGCCAGCACCCAACCGGGAGATACGCAGTATTTT.

This rearrangement joins TRBV27 to TRBJ1-2; perhaps TRBD1 as D (5 bases). V lost 5 bases and J lost 7, with 14 bases in between. The CDR3 runs 13 residues. Germline loops: CDR1 MNHEY, CDR2 SMNVEV (reference sequence). The CDR3 region is CASSPWGDAGYTF. For the CDR3, the DNA is TGTGCCAGCAGTCCCTGGGGGGACGCTGGCTACACCTTC.

This sequence joins TRBV7-9 and TRBJ2-1; 10 bases match TRBD2. The J segment lost 6 bases and the V segment lost 5 bases, leaving 7 bases of the junction unmatched. The CDR3 loop spans 15 amino acids. Germline CDR1 reads SEHNR; CDR2 reads FQNEAQ (reference sequence). The CDR3 sequence: CASSAGTSDTNEQFF. For the CDR3, the DNA is TGTGCCAGCAGCGCCGGGACTAGCGATACCAATGAGCAGTTCTTC.

V usage is TRBV7-8 and J usage is TRBJ2-3, with no clear D. The V end was cut by 4 bases, the J end by 2 bases, with 7 bases between. Germline V gives CDR1 SGHVS, CDR2 FQNEAQ. This CDR3 has 13 residues. In DNA form, the CDR3 reads TGTGCCAGCAGCTCCGGGTTCACAGATACGCAGTATTTT. Translation gives CASSSGFTDTQYF.

V gene TRBV4-1 combines with J gene TRBJ1-1, with 7 nucleotides matching TRBD1. This CDR3 contains 15 residues. CDR1 is MGHRA, CDR2 YSYEKL, per germline. Trimming at V came to 2 bases and at J to 1 base, leaving 4 bases not matched to a gene. The CDR3 coding sequence is TGCGCCAGCAGCCAAATGGGGACAGCGAACACTGAAGCTTTCTTT. It yields the protein CASSQMGTANTEAFF.

The chain joins TRBV5-3 to TRBJ1-2; D uncertain. TRBV5-3 is an open reading frame whose function is uncertain. The CDR3 loop spans 14 amino acids. V was clipped by 4 bases and J by 4 bases, with 14 bases between them. CDR3 nucleotides: TGTGCCAGAAGCCTAACGGCAGGACCCTATGGCTACACCTTC. Its protein product is CARSLTAGPYGYTF.